These 29 T cell receptor beta chains came from one sample sequenced in a study of blood T cell repertoires in COVID-19. The data were produced by immunoSEQ multiplex PCR, yet TCRdb's version contains in-frame clones alone and is incomplete. The top ten clones hold about 14% of a sample with roughly 300,000 clones, approximately 83% of them seen once. The sequenced sample consisted of peripheral blood. These receptors were obtained from a human donor in a cohort sampled during active COVID-19.

The chain employs TRBV19 and TRBJ2-3; D unclear. V was pared by 5 bases and J by 2 bases, with 14 bases between. Germline values: CDR1 LNHDA, CDR2 SQIVND (reference sequence). CDR3 size: 15 residues. The DNA of the CDR3 is TGTGCCAGTAGTCCGCACTTGCTATCCACAGATACGCAGTATTTT. It codes for CASSPHLLSTDTQYF.

This clone was seen only once. The chain is built from TRBV5-1 and TRBJ2-5; the D is unclear. CDR3 length equals 16 residues. V lost 0 bases, J lost 0 bases, and 12 bases lay in between. Germline CDR1 is SGHRS and CDR2 is YFSETQ. CDR3 protein: CASSLVGGSYQETQYF. The CDR3 DNA is TGCGCCAGCAGCTTGGTCGGCGGTTCGTACCAAGAGACCCAGTACTTC.

J is TRBJ2-2 and V is TRBV27, with TRBD1 identical over 10 bases. Germline loops: CDR1 MNHEY, CDR2 SMNVEV (reference sequence). CDR3 length: 14 residues. V trimming: 7 bases; J trimming: 6 bases; junction bases outside the gene matches: 5. CDR3 loop: CASTWTGGSGELFF. CDR3 nucleotide sequence: TGTGCCAGCACCTGGACAGGGGGATCCGGGGAGCTGTTTTTT.

This chain links TRBV5-1 with TRBJ2-3, with 7 bases aligning to TRBD1. The CDR3 extends over 16 amino acids. Germline trimming cut 0 bases from V and 5 bases from J; bases unmatched to any gene: 9. CDR1 is SGHRS and CDR2 is YFSETQ in the germline V gene. The CDR3 DNA reads as TGCGCCAGCAGCTTGGGAGACAGGGTCGATAAAGATACGCAGTATTTT. This encodes CASSLGDRVDKDTQYF. The variable domain in full, with the rest retrieved from reference TRBV5-1 and TRBJ2-3, is KAGVTQTPRYLIKTRGQQVTLSCSPISGHRSVSWYQQTPGQGLQFLFEYFSETQRNKGNFPGRFSGRQFSNSRSEMNVSTLELGDSALYLCASSLGDRVDKDTQYFGPGTRLTVL.

The chain has TRBV9 and TRBJ1-6; 9 positions match TRBD1. The CDR3 extends over 15 amino acids. Losses at the gene ends were 4 bases for V and 10 bases for J; bases not matched to a gene: 9. Germline values: CDR1 SGDLS, CDR2 YYNGEE. CDR3: CASSKRDREGSPLHF. CDR3 nucleotide sequence: TGTGCCAGCAGCAAAAGGGACAGGGAGGGATCACCCCTCCACTTT.

This clone was recorded only once. V is TRBV7-2 and J is TRBJ2-7; the D is unclear. The V gene's germline CDR1 is SGHTA and CDR2 FQGNSA. The CDR3 contains 11 residues. The ends were cut back, 4 bases at V and 6 bases at J, with 7 bases in the middle. The DNA for the CDR3 is TGTGCCAGCAGCTCCGTAGTCGAGCAGTACTTC. This codes for CASSSVVEQYF.

This clone showed up just once. The genes are TRBV7-2 and TRBJ2-2, with D possibly being TRBD2 (6 bases). Trimming shortened V by 7 bases and J by 3 bases, and 12 bases separated the two germline ends. The CDR3 loop spans 14 amino acids. Germline lookup yields CDR1 SGHTA and CDR2 FQGNSA. Here the CDR3 reads CASKIGSHTGELFF. In DNA, the CDR3 is TGTGCCAGCAAAATCGGGAGTCACACCGGGGAGCTGTTTTTT.

For the CDR3, the DNA is TGTGCCAGCAGGGCTCGGACTAGCGGGAGGTTAGATACGCAGTATTTT. It codes for CASRARTSGRLDTQYF. This chain connects TRBV2 to TRBJ2-3, with TRBD2 identical over 14 bases. CDR1 and CDR2 from the germline V gene are SNHLY and FYNNEI. The CDR3 has 16 residues. Trimming at V came to 6 bases and at J to 5 bases, leaving 7 bases not matched to a gene. Complete variable domain (other parts from reference TRBV2 and TRBJ2-3): EPEVTQTPSHQVTQMGQEVILRCVPISNHLYFYWYRQILGQKVEFLVSFYNNEISEKSEIFDDQFSVERPDGSNFTLKIRSTKLEDSAMYFCASRARTSGRLDTQYFGPGTRLTVL.

The sample holds a few counts of this clone. The chain links TRBV23-1 to TRBJ1-6, with a possible D match to TRBD1 (5 bases). TRBV23-1 is known as an ORF, though its function is uncertain. This CDR3 contains 16 residues. Trimming took off 2 bases at V and 6 bases at J, with 14 bases between the two ends. The chain's CDR3 is CASSQLRQTSNSPLHF. CDR3 DNA: TGCGCCAGCAGTCAACTCCGACAGACATCTAATTCACCCCTCCACTTT.

J is TRBJ1-3 and V is TRBV5-1; 10 bases align to TRBD1. The CDR3 loop spans 17 amino acids. Trimming at V came to 7 bases and at J to 3 bases, leaving 13 bases not matched to a gene. Germline CDR1 SGHRS, CDR2 YFSETQ. This CDR3 reads CASRETGGGFYGNTIYF. Here the CDR3 DNA reads TGCGCCAGCCGCGAGACAGGGGGCGGCTTTTATGGAAACACCATATATTTT.

This clone has only a few counts. V gene TRBV5-1 combines with J gene TRBJ2-1; possible D gene TRBD2, 5 bases. This CDR3 is 16 amino acids long. Germline CDR1 and CDR2: SGHRS and YFSETQ. V shed 0 bases and J shed 0 bases, with 10 bases lying between them. This chain's CDR3 is CASSLAARVSYNEQFF. CDR3 DNA sequence: TGCGCCAGCAGCTTGGCCGCGAGGGTCTCCTACAATGAGCAGTTCTTC. Using reference TRBV5-1 and TRBJ2-1 for the parts outside the CDR3, the full variable domain is KAGVTQTPRYLIKTRGQQVTLSCSPISGHRSVSWYQQTPGQGLQFLFEYFSETQRNKGNFPGRFSGRQFSNSRSEMNVSTLELGDSALYLCASSLAARVSYNEQFFGPGTRLTVL.

The chain recombines TRBV6-5 with TRBJ1-2; tentative D call: TRBD1 (5 bases). V dropped 7 bases and J dropped 4 bases, with 13 bases sitting between them. This CDR3 region has 13 residues. CDR1 is MNHEY and CDR2 is SVGAGI in the germline V gene. For the CDR3, the DNA is TGTGCCAGCAACCCGATAAGGGGCTATGGCTACACCTTC. This encodes CASNPIRGYGYTF.

This chain links TRBV19 with TRBJ2-5; 8 nucleotides agree with TRBD2. Germline trimming cut 6 bases from V and 6 bases from J; bases unmatched to any gene: 12. CDR1 is LNHDA and CDR2 is SQIVND in the germline V gene (reference sequence). The CDR3 is made up of 15 amino acids. CDR3 coding DNA: TGTGCCAGTAGCCCAACCCAGCGGGAGTTTCAGACCCAGTACTTC. Its protein is CASSPTQREFQTQYF.

This clone was detected once. The chain uses TRBV2 and TRBJ1-1, with 7 bases fitting TRBD1. CDR1 SNHLY and CDR2 FYNNEI come from the germline V gene. V lost 6 bases, J lost 6 bases, and 13 bases stayed unmatched. CDR3 length equals 15 residues. CDR3 bases: TGTGCCAGCAGGAAATTAGACAGGGACTTTGCTGAAGCTTTCTTT. Protein: CASRKLDRDFAEAFF.

In this sample, this clone turned up once. V usage is TRBV5-1 and J usage is TRBJ2-1; 11 nucleotides line up with TRBD1. This CDR3 region has 16 residues. Germline V gene sequence: CDR1 SGHRS, CDR2 YFSETQ. J was trimmed by 6 bases and V by 4 bases; bases with no gene match: 9. CDR3 DNA sequence: TGCGCCAGCAGCCCAGGACAGGGGGCAAGGGGCAATGAGCAGTTCTTC. Protein product: CASSPGQGARGNEQFF.

This chain connects TRBV12-3 or TRBV12-4 to TRBJ1-5; the D is unclear. Trimming cost V 5 bases and J 5 bases, with 10 bases left between them. This CDR3 has 13 residues. The CDR3 coding sequence is TGTGCCAGCAGTAACCGCGGGGATCAGCCCCAGCATTTT. This encodes CASSNRGDQPQHF.

V is TRBV2 and J is TRBJ2-7, with a weak D call TRBD2 (7 bases). The CDR3 consists of 13 residues. V was trimmed by 7 bases and J by 6 bases, leaving 16 bases between them. CDR1 SNHLY and CDR2 FYNNEI come from the germline V gene. CDR3 nucleotide sequence: TGTGCCAGCACGGGGGGCGGACGAGGCGAGCAGTACTTC. Its translation: CASTGGGRGEQYF.

The chain carries TRBV9 and TRBJ2-2; D gene unclear. The germline CDR1 and CDR2 sequences are SGDLS and YYNGEE. The length of the CDR3 is 16 residues. Trimming stripped 0 bases from V and 2 bases from J, with 11 bases between. CDR3 DNA: TGTGCCAGCAGCGTAGCTTACGGGTCCAACACCGGGGAGCTGTTTTTT. It translates to CASSVAYGSNTGELFF.

J is TRBJ2-3 and V is TRBV15, with 11 bases identical to TRBD2. From germline, CDR1 is LNHNV and CDR2 YYDKDF (reference sequence). Trimming at V came to 3 bases and at J to 8 bases, leaving 7 bases not matched to a gene. The CDR3 covers 15 residues. The CDR3: CATSRFLAGGSTQYF. CDR3 sequence (DNA): TGTGCCACCAGCAGGTTCCTAGCGGGAGGTAGTACGCAGTATTTT.

The rearrangement links TRBV27 to TRBJ2-7, with 15 bases matching TRBD2. Trimming took 2 bases from V and 11 from J; bases not matched to a gene: 7. This CDR3 has 15 amino acids. Germline CDR1 is MNHEY and CDR2 is SMNVEV (reference sequence). The CDR3: CASSLGGLAGGPKYF. CDR3 in DNA: TGTGCCAGCAGTTTAGGCGGACTAGCGGGAGGGCCGAAGTACTTC.

The chain couples TRBV5-5 to TRBJ2-7; 7 bases agree with TRBD2. This CDR3 region has 14 residues. The ends lost 4 bases at V and 2 bases at J; junction bases unmatched: 6. Germline CDR1 and CDR2: SGHKS and YYEKEE (reference sequence). The CDR3 sequence is CASSPVGTTYEQYF. The CDR3 DNA is TGTGCCAGCAGCCCAGTTGGGACTACCTACGAGCAGTACTTC.

The rearrangement joins TRBV27 to TRBJ2-1; D ambiguous. Trimming took 7 bases from V and 7 from J, leaving 8 bases between them. CDR1 MNHEY and CDR2 SMNVEV come from the germline V gene (reference sequence). The CDR3 covers 11 residues. CDR3 in amino acids: CASKSRNEQFF. CDR3 sequence (DNA): TGTGCCAGCAAAAGTCGGAATGAGCAGTTCTTC.

The rearrangement links TRBV12-3 or TRBV12-4 to TRBJ1-1; no clear D gene. Trimming shortened V by 2 bases and J by 1 base, and 5 bases separated the two germline ends. CDR3 length: 13 amino acids. The CDR3: CASSLTANTEAFF. Written as DNA, the CDR3 is TGTGCCAGCAGTTTAACAGCGAACACTGAAGCTTTCTTT.

The J gene is TRBJ2-7, the V gene TRBV21-1; the table's D gene call, TRBD2, was not cross checked with the DNA. TRBV21-1 has pseudogene status. This CDR3 is 20 amino acids long. CDR3 coding DNA: TGTGCCAGCAGCAAAGGGCCTCACAGGCTCTTAGGACTAGCGGGGCTTGAGCAGTACTTC. It is translated as CASSKGPHRLLGLAGLEQYF.

This chain joins TRBV5-1 and TRBJ2-1; unclear D gene. Germline loops: CDR1 SGHRS, CDR2 YFSETQ. The V and J ends lost 2 bases and 0 bases respectively, with 12 bases between them. The CDR3 is 16 amino acids. The CDR3 loop reads CASSLGGRSSYNEQFF. The CDR3, as DNA: TGCGCCAGCAGCTTAGGCGGTCGCAGCTCCTACAATGAGCAGTTCTTC. Supplemented by reference TRBV5-1 and TRBJ2-1, the full variable domain reads KAGVTQTPRYLIKTRGQQVTLSCSPISGHRSVSWYQQTPGQGLQFLFEYFSETQRNKGNFPGRFSGRQFSNSRSEMNVSTLELGDSALYLCASSLGGRSSYNEQFFGPGTRLTVL.

The V and J genes are TRBV7-9 and TRBJ2-1; tentative D call: TRBD1 (5 bases). CDR3 length: 14 residues. The germline CDR1 and CDR2 sequences are SEHNR and FQNEAQ (reference sequence). V gave up 3 bases and J gave up 1 base, with 7 bases separating them. The CDR3 nucleotides read TGTGCCAGCAGCTTTCAGGGATCCTACAATGAGCAGTTCTTC. Its protein is CASSFQGSYNEQFF.

This clone was seen only once. The rearrangement uses TRBV27 and TRBJ2-1; TRBD2 matches at 7 bases. V trimming: 6 bases; J trimming: 10 bases; junction bases outside the gene matches: 15. Germline V CDR1 and CDR2: MNHEY, SMNVEV (reference sequence). The CDR3 contains 15 residues. In DNA, the CDR3 is TGTGCCAGCAGGGCGGGAGACTTTACGGTAGGGGAGCAGTTCTTC. This gives the protein CASRAGDFTVGEQFF.

This clone was counted a few times. The chain links TRBV27 to TRBJ1-5, with D hard to call. The CDR3 length is 14 residues. Germline V CDR1 and CDR2: MNHEY, SMNVEV (reference sequence). Trimming shortened V by 2 bases and J by 7 bases, and 12 bases separated the two germline ends. CDR3 bases: TGTGCCAGCAGTTTAGAAGGAAGAGGACAGCCCCAGCATTTT. Translating gives CASSLEGRGQPQHF.

The V call is TRBV18, the J call TRBJ1-2, with D maybe TRBD1 (5 bases). This CDR3 is 13 amino acids long. V was clipped by 1 base and J by 3 bases, with 6 bases between them. Germline V gene sequence: CDR1 KGHSH, CDR2 LQKENI. The CDR3 sequence: CASSPQTDYGYTF. DNA of the CDR3: TGTGCCAGCTCACCACAGACAGACTATGGCTACACCTTC.